Included here is one TCR beta chain sequence, with context. The data were taken from a study of control samples from healthy donors and cancer patients. Libraries were prepared by immunoSEQ multiplex PCR; TCRdb keeps only in-frame clonotypes and omits some of them. The sample consists of some 140,000 clones, roughly 94% of them appearing once. Germline CDR1 is SGDLS and CDR2 is YYNGEE. Trimming took 0 bases from V and 10 from J, leaving 5 bases between them. The length of the CDR3 is 12 residues. This chain links TRBV9 with TRBJ1-6; unclear D gene. Source material: blood. This sequence originates from a man in his forties or fifties in good health. The CDR3 sequence is CASSVEGSPLHF. The CDR3 DNA is TGTGCCAGCAGCGTAGAGGGCTCACCCCTCCACTTT.